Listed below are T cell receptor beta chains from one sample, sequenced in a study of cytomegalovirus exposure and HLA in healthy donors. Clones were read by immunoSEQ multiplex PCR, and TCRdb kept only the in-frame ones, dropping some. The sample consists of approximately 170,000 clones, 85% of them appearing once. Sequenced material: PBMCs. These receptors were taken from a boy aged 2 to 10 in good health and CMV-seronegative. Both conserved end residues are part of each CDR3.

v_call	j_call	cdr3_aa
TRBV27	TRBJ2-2	CASSLFSIQGFGGELFF
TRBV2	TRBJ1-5	CASSGPGQNKGQPQHF
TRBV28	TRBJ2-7	CASSPSGLAGNYEQYF
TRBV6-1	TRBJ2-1	CASSETLGISKFF
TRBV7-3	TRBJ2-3	CASSSQGLAGTDTQYF
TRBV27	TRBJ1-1	CASSFGLRSTEAFF
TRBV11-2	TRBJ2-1	CASSLLATDRYNEQFF
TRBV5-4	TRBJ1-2	CASSLSTGGGYGYTF
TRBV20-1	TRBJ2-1	CSASRLNEQFF
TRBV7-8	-	CASRRPGQDYEQYF
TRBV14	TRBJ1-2	CASSQEIGLLPPQGYTF
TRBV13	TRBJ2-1	CASSLARLTSNEQFF
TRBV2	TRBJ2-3	CASPGGRLDTQYF
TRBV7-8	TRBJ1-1	CASSLVSTGALNTEAFF
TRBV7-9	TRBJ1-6	CASSLWQGGESPLHF
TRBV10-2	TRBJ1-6	CASSESTRNNSPLHF
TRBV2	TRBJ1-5	CASSRVGSNQPQHF
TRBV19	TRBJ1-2	CASTITGPNYGYTF
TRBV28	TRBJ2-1	CASSWGTGPNNEQFF
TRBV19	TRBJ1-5	CASTTTLDQPQHF
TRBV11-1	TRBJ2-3	CASSRSLAGGTDTQYF
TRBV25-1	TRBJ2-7	CASSEGQGITYEQYF
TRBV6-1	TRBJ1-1	CASSHRVSTEAFF
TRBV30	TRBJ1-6	CAGQGGDKSPLHF
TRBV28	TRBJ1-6	CASSQDTRRTPLHF
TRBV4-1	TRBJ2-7	CASSQEDFEREQYF
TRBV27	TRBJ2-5	CASSLTLYETQYF
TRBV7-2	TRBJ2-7	CASSLQGLEQYF
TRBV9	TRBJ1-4	CASSKRTATNEKLFF
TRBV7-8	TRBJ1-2	CASSLEGTGLYGYTF
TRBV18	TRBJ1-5	CASSPLPVSKTTNQPQHF
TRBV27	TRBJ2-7	CASSLGQASSYEQYF
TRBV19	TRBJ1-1	CASSRQRDMNTEAFF
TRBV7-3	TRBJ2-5	CASSGGHQETQYF
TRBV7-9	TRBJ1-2	CASSPLSGAVTNYGYTF
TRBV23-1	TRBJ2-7	CASSHRRTRRCYEQYF
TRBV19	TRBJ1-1	CASKHNDRVNTEAFF
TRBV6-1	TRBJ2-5	CASSVLAGAGTQYF
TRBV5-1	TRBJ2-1	CASSPTRTGSDEQFF
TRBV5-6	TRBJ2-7	CASSLDRHYEQYF
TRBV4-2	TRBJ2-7	CASSQGSSGDYEQYF
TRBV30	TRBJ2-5	CAWSPLGLAGVQETQYF
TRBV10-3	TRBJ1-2	CAISELYPGGYGYTF
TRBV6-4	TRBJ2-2	CASSDSAANTGELFF
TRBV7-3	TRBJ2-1	CASSSTPGLGNEQFF
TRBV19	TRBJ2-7	CASSKAGGYEQYF
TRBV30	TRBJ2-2	CAWSHGNTGELFF
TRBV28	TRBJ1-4	CASSPPRGYSNEKLFF
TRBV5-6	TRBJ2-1	CASSTGGGSSYNEQFF
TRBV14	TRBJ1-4	CASSQEKDRDVEKLFF
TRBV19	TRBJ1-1	CASSPLLHRVYTEAFF
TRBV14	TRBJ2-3	CASSQAVTDTQYF
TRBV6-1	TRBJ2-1	CASSETGRDHNEQFF
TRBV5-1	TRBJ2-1	CASSSLGRGRDREGHRGEQFF
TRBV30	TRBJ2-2	CAWSSTSGTGELFF